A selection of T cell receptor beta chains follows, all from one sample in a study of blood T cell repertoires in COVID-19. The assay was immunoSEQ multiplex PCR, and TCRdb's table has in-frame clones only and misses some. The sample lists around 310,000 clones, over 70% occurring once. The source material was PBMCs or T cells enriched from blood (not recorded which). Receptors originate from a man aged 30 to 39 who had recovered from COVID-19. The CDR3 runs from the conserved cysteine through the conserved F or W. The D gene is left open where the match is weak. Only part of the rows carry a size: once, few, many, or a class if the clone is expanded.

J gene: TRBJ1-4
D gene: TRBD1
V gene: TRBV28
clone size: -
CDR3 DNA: TGTGCCAGCAGTCCCCCAGACAGGGCTCCTGGGGGAGCTAATGAAAAACTGTTTTTT
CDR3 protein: CASSPPDRAPGGANEKLFF

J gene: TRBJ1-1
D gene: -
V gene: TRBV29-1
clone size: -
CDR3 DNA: TGCAGCATTAAGGAGGCTGAAGCTTTCTTT
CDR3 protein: CSIKEAEAFF

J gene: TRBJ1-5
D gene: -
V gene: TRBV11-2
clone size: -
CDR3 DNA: TGTGCCAGCAGCTTAGCGGGGATGGGTCAGCCCCAGCATTTT
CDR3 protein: CASSLAGMGQPQHF

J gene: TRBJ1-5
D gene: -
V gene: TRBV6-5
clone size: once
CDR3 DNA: TGTGCCAGCGGGCAGGGCGGTAGCAATCAGCCCCAGCATTTT
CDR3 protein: CASGQGGSNQPQHF

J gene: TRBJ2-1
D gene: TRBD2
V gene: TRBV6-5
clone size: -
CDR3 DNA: TGTGCCAGCAGAACCGGGACTAGCATCTTCCATGAGCAGTTCTTC
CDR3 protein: CASRTGTSIFHEQFF

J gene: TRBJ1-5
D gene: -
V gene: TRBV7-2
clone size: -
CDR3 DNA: TGTGCCAGCAGCCCAACAGGATATAGCAATCAGCCCCAGCATTTT
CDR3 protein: CASSPTGYSNQPQHF

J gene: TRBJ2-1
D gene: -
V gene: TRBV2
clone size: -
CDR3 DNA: TGTGCCAGCAGTGACTCCGGGGTGCAGGAGCAGTTCTTC
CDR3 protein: CASSDSGVQEQFF

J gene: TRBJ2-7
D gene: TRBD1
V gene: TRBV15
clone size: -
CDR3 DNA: TGTGCCACCAGCCGAGACAGGGAAGGATTCTACGAGCAGTACTTC
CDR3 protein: CATSRDREGFYEQYF

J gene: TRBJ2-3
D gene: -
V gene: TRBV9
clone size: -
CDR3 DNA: TGTGCCAGCAGCGTAGCAAGGGGTGGGCAGTATTTT
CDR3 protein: CASSVARGGQYF

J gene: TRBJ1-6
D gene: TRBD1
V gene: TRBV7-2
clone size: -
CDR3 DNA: TGTGCCAGCAGCTCCTACAGGGGTGGGTATAATTCACCCCTCCACTTT
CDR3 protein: CASSSYRGGYNSPLHF

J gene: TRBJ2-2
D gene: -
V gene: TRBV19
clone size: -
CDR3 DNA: TGTGCCAGTAGTATAGATCCCTATTCGAACACCGGGGAGCTGTTTTTT
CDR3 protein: CASSIDPYSNTGELFF

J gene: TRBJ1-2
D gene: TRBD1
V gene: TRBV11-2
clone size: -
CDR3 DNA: TGTGCCAGCAGCCGGACAGGGACGACCTATGGCTACACCTTC
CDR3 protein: CASSRTGTTYGYTF

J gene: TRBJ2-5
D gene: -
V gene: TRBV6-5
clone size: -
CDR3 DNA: TGTGCCAGCAACCGAGCGGGTCACCAAGAGACCCAGTACTTC
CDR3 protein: CASNRAGHQETQYF

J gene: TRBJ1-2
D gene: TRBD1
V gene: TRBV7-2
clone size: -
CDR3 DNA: TGTGCCAGCAGCCCGGGGCCCAGGGGGGATCGTGGCTATGGCTACACCTTC
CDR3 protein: CASSPGPRGDRGYGYTF

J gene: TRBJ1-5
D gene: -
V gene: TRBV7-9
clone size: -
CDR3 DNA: TGTGCCAGCAGCCCCAGGGTAAACAATCAGCCCCAGCATTTT
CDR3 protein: CASSPRVNNQPQHF

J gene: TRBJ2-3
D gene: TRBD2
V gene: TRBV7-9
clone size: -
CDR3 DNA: TGTGCCAGCAGCTTACCGGGACTAGATATCACAGATACGCAGTATTTT
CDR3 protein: CASSLPGLDITDTQYF

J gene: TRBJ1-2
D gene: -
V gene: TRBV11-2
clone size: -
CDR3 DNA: TGTGCCAGCAGCATACAGATTAACTATGGCTACACCTTC
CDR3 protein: CASSIQINYGYTF

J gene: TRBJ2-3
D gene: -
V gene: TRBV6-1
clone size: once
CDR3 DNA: TGTGCCAGCAGTGAACACTCGGCAGATACGCAGTATTTT
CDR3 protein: CASSEHSADTQYF

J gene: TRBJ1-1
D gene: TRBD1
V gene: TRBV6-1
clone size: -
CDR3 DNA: TGTGCCAGCAGTGAAGGACAGGGCAAGAGCACTGAAGCTTTCTTT
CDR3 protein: CASSEGQGKSTEAFF

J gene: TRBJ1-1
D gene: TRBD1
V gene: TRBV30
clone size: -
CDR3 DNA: TGTGCCTGGGGGACAGGGTCCAACACTGAAGCTTTCTTT
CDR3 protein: CAWGTGSNTEAFF

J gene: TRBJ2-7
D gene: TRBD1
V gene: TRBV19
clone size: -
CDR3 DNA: TGTGCCAGTAGTGCACAGGGGGCCGACGAGCAGTACTTC
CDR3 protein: CASSAQGADEQYF